The entry below gives a single T cell receptor (beta chain) sequence along with its context. Its antigen remains undetermined. Base quality data are lacking; no much larger clone is found one base away. CDR1 and CDR2 are drawn from the germline V gene: SGHRS, YFSETQ. Its CDR3 holds 15 amino acids, cysteine through phenylalanine. The read is trimmed to its CDR3 DNA, 45 bases read in frame from base 1. The data belong to a study of OX40 agonist ivuxolimab in advanced cancers. A note on the overall study: The costimulatory receptor OX40 (CD134) was targeted by ivuxolimab, a fully human IgG2 agonistic monoclonal antibody. Three dose-escalation patients achieved partial responses, one with hepatocellular carcinoma and two with cutaneous melanoma. Prior anti-PD-1, anti-PD-L1 or anti-CTLA-4 therapy was permitted, and about two fifths of dose-escalation patients had received checkpoint inhibitors. The purpose of peripheral TCRbeta sequencing was to test whether ivuxolimab changed TCR sequence diversity and led to clonal T-cell expansion. Intravenous ivuxolimab was administered to patients every 2 weeks at six dose levels: 0.01, 0.1, 0.3, 1.5, 3 and 10 mg/kg. In the dose-escalation cohort, around four fifths of patients were male, and the mean age was 60 years with a range of roughly 20 to 80. The paper reports the monotherapy dose-escalation portion (N ≈ 50 patients) of the phase I ivuxolimab trial. Of the approximately 50 dose-escalation patients, hepatocellular carcinoma was present in about 20, melanoma in around 15, renal cell carcinoma in 9 and head and neck cancer in 9.

Genomic DNA was isolated from the sorted cells so that the TCRbeta CDR3 region could be sequenced. The immunoSEQ Assay was used for sequencing of TCRbeta CDR3 regions. The immuneACCESS repertoire file appears here via TCRdb, limited to in-frame rearrangements. These files lack a portion of the clones; in checked studies, under half of the deficit traces to unresolved V genes, and the cause of the others is not known. The sample table shows 110,000 or so clones, and 80% to 95% are seen once. The top ten clonotypes cover 0.66% of the sample. Overall study results and their limits: After ivuxolimab, CD8+ T cells had more expanded clones than CD4+ T cells on average. In the 0.1-3.0 mg/kg groups, partial responders had among the lowest normalized peripheral clonal expansion, particularly in CD8+ T cells. The antigen specificity of the peripheral T cells that underwent clonal expansion was not determined. Clonal expansion of both CD4+ and CD8+ blood T cells was observed from baseline to week 6 at doses 0.1 to 3.0 mg/kg. Low levels of normalized T-cell clonal expansion were also shown by some nonresponding patients.

The trial excluded patients who had a history of autoimmune disease or who were on systemic immunosuppression. Peripheral blood for TCR sequencing was collected from all dose cohorts at baseline, on cycle 4 day 1, and on cycle 7 day 1. Samples came from an open-label, multicenter, first-in-human phase I dose-escalation trial of ivuxolimab. The trial enrolled adults with locally advanced or metastatic head and neck squamous cell, hepatocellular, melanoma or renal cell carcinoma. Before TCR sequencing, CD4+ T cells and CD8+ T cells from peripheral blood were sorted into separate populations. This chain joins TRBV5-1 to TRBJ2-5; 8 bases in the junction line up with TRBD2. The end of the DNA aligns better with TRBJ2-7, so the J call may be wrong. Sample: CD4+ or CD8+ T cells sorted from blood, taken in a trial of the OX40 agonist ivuxolimab. The clonotype comes from an adult with an advanced solid tumor such as melanoma, head and neck, liver or kidney cancer. The CDR3 has the sequence CASGGSGRLGHEQYF. Here is the DNA: TGCGCCAGCGGAGGAAGCGGGAGACTGGGCCACGAGCAGTACTTC.